This T cell receptor (beta chain) derives from a study of T cells in Graves' hyperthyroidism and ophthalmopathy (dated by TCRdb to between 2017 and 2020). Broadly, across the study: Peripheral blood samples were taken at initial diagnosis, before any treatment was given. A discovery cohort of about 95 patients, approximately 45 with Graves' ophthalmopathy and over 55 with stable Graves' hyperthyroidism, was used to find distinguishing TCR V-J signatures. Whether ophthalmopathy could be predicted prospectively was tested in an independent validation cohort made up of approximately 19 hyperthyroidism patients plus 17 patients who later progressed to ophthalmopathy. For training and testing, the 100 or so patients in the discovery cohort were randomly divided in a 7:3 ratio. In more than 5 Graves' hyperthyroidism patients, the study also compared T-cell repertoires from thyroid tissue with T-cell repertoires from blood. After blood sampling, hyperthyroidism patients were treated with methimazole at a starting dose of 30 mg daily, and ophthalmopathy patients were treated with high-dose intravenous methylprednisolone. The paper reports TCR Vbeta CDR3 sequencing of some 140 peripheral blood samples: 40 or so ophthalmopathy, roughly 74 hyperthyroidism and some 17 progressor patients.

The TCR beta CDR3 regions were amplified from RNA transcripts. A first-round RT-PCR of the TCR CDR3 used the HTBI primer set with the Qiagen OneStep RT-PCR kit. Libraries were constructed in a second round of multiplex PCR, after which size selection and purification were performed. The libraries were sequenced on an Illumina HiSeq2000 using paired-end 100 bp reads. On the study's bioinformatics: Raw data were processed with SOAPnuke, discarding reads with adapters, uncalled bases, mean Phred below 15, or no exact constant-primer or identifier match. High-quality paired reads were merged using COPE v1.2.5, and each unique nucleotide sequence was defined as a clonotype. MiTCR v1.1 was used to align clonotypes to the IMGT TRBV, TRBD and TRBJ reference segments. The analysis was restricted to V-J combinations with a frequency above 0.0001, which together covered 99.2% of the repertoires. The TCS score was defined as the ratio of F50 (clonal expansion) to E x V (chaos), calculated using BLOSUM62-based TCRdist between CDR3 peptides within each V-J. Welch's t-statistics and random forest reduced fewer than 550 V-J features to 13, which were used in a naive Bayes classifier (R e1071). TCRdb reprocessing: public reads trimmed at Q25 with fastp, clones called with MiXCR, in-frame beta chains kept. Entries are consolidated by CDR3 protein sequence, retaining the most common genes and DNA. The V and J calls, along with clone size, are taken from TCRdb and not from the paper's own processing. Recorded for this sample are some 400,000 distinct CDR3 sequences; roughly 14% of them occurred a single time. The ten largest clones add up to under 25% of the sample.

Here is what the overall study found, with its caveats: Blood samples also contained most of the expanded thyroid clonotypes (frequency above 0.001), which suggests that blood repertoires may reflect thyroid immune responses. A 13 V-J signature model separated ophthalmopathy from stable hyperthyroidism, with roughly 88% sensitivity and roughly 81% specificity in cross-validation and 80%/75% in testing. Sample size was not statistically predetermined, and investigators were not blinded to group allocation. In validation, the model predicted progression to ophthalmopathy a median of about 6.8 months before onset, with about 70% sensitivity and 72.22% specificity.

Hyperthyroidism patients were newly diagnosed, with disease duration under 2 months, and aged 18 to 65 years. Patients with uncontrolled infections, other autoimmune diseases, pregnancy or lactation were excluded. Diagnoses were established on the basis of clinical symptoms, serum thyroxine and TRAb, thyroid ultrasound, and orbital computed tomography. Blood from progressor patients was collected at the time of first diagnosis with hyperthyroidism, before any ophthalmopathy symptoms had appeared. PBMCs were separated from approximately 10 ml of fresh peripheral blood using Ficoll-Paque density gradient centrifugation. Progressor patients were initially diagnosed with Graves' hyperthyroidism and developed ophthalmopathy during follow-up. Total RNA was extracted using Trizol reagent, and RNA quality was assessed on an Agilent 2100 Bioanalyzer. This clonotype was counted ten times or more. This clone's antigen is unknown. No qualities accompany the bases; no much larger clone lies one base away.

The CDR3 spans 14 residues, from the cysteine through the phenylalanine. The DNA shown is the 42-base CDR3, in frame from base 1. V drops 5 bases and J drops 7 bases, leaving 15 bases in between. The sequencing input was blood. In this chain, TRBV12-3 or TRBV12-4 is recombined with TRBJ1-5, and possibly TRBD1, on 5 matching bases. The TCR originated in a man aged 25 to 40 with Graves' hyperthyroidism that later progressed to Graves' ophthalmopathy. The DNA is TGTGCCAGCAGTCGTCATGGGGCAGGGCAGCCCCAGCATTTT. Its product reads: CASSRHGAGQPQHF.